These 8 T cell receptor beta chains came from one sample sequenced in a study of blood T cell repertoires in COVID-19 (TCRdb year 2020). Receptor amplification or capture employed the immunoSEQ multiplex PCR assay. TCRdb took over this immuneACCESS table, retaining in-frame rearrangements with V and J assigned. Such tables are incomplete; in checked studies, under half of the missing clones stem from an unresolved V gene, and the remainder is unexplained. The sample table contains over 65,000 clones; only one count was recorded for roughly 78% of them. The ten largest clones represent roughly 38% of the sample. Input material: peripheral blood. All receptors come from a man in his sixties with COVID-19, enrolled during active disease.

This chain links TRBV7-9 with TRBJ2-5, with 8 bases that match TRBD2. V shed 6 bases, J shed 5 bases, and the junction held 14 bases outside the gene matches. CDR1 is SEHNR, CDR2 FQNEAQ, per germline (reference sequence). This CDR3 comprises 16 residues. The CDR3 region is CASSPDASGGWETQYF. The CDR3, as DNA: TGTGCCAGCAGTCCTGACGCCAGCGGGGGTTGGGAGACCCAGTACTTC.

V is TRBV24-1 and J is TRBJ2-5; D is unclear. Deletions cut 4 bases from V and 4 bases from J, with 9 bases between. The CDR3 totals 13 residues. Per germline, CDR1 KGHDR and CDR2 SFDVKD. CDR3 sequence reads: CATSEGKGETQYF. The CDR3 DNA follows: TGTGCCACCAGTGAGGGCAAAGGAGAGACCCAGTACTTC.

The V call is TRBV5-6, the J call TRBJ2-7; no firm D call. Germline loops: CDR1 SGHDT, CDR2 YYEEEE. V shed 4 bases and J shed 3 bases, with 14 bases lying between them. The CDR3 covers 14 residues. The CDR3 is CASSHSRTFYEQYF. DNA of the CDR3: TGTGCCAGCAGCCATAGCAGAACATTCTACGAGCAGTACTTC.

In DNA, the CDR3 is TGTGCCATCAAGTTGAGGACATTCTACGAGCAGTACTTC. Its protein product is CAIKLRTFYEQYF. This chain uses TRBV10-3 with TRBJ2-7; a weak D match, TRBD1 (5 bases). This CDR3 contains 13 residues. Germline V gene data show CDR1 as ENHRY and CDR2 as SYGVKD. Trimming took 7 bases from V and 3 from J, leaving 13 bases between them.

The V gene is TRBV10-3, the J gene TRBJ2-4; 7 bases line up with TRBD2. CDR1 and CDR2 (germline): ENHRY, SYGVKD. The CDR3 extends over 13 amino acids. With V trimmed by 5 bases and J by 7 bases, 5 bases remained unmatched. CDR3 coding DNA: TGTGCCATCAGTAGCGACGGGGGGAACATTCAGTACTTC. Protein sequence: CAISSDGGNIQYF.

The chain recombines TRBV18 with TRBJ1-5; D unresolved. Germline CDR1 is KGHSH and CDR2 is LQKENI. The CDR3 is made up of 14 amino acids. Trimming cost V 3 bases and J 3 bases, with 9 bases left between them. CDR3 in DNA: TGTGCCAGCTCACCTCCAGGAAACAATCAGCCCCAGCATTTT. Protein: CASSPPGNNQPQHF.

The V call is TRBV9, the J call TRBJ2-1; 8 nucleotides match TRBD2. CDR1 is SGDLS, CDR2 YYNGEE, per germline. Losses at the gene ends were 4 bases for V and 0 bases for J; bases not matched to a gene: 6. The CDR3 totals 16 residues. DNA of the CDR3: TGTGCCAGCAGCCTTAGCGGGGTCAGCTCCTACAATGAGCAGTTCTTC. It encodes CASSLSGVSSYNEQFF. Filled out from reference TRBV9 and TRBJ2-1, the complete variable domain reads DSGVTQTPKHLITATGQRVTLRCSPRSGDLSVYWYQQSLDQGLQFLIQYYNGEERAKGNILERFSAQQFPDLHSELNLSSLELGDSALYFCASSLSGVSSYNEQFFGPGTRLTVL.

The V call is TRBV12-3 or TRBV12-4, the J call TRBJ2-7, with TRBD2 matching 7 bases. This CDR3 contains 13 residues. The V segment lost 6 bases and the J segment 2 bases; nucleotides outside the gene matches: 4. CDR3 sequence (DNA): TGTGCCAGCAGGGGGACTAATGCCTACGAGCAGTACTTC. Its translation is CASRGTNAYEQYF.